This TCR beta chain was identified during a study of cytomegalovirus exposure and HLA in healthy donors. Overall study findings and caveats: Later findings reportedly placed an Asian-associated ancestry cluster below the approximately 670-donor mean for N-insertions.

The CDR3 runs to 16 residues. The junction had 9 bases not matched to a gene; V was cut back by 3 bases and J by 3 bases. Looked up from germline, CDR1 is KGHSH and CDR2 is LQKENI. Both 60 Vbeta primers and 13 Jbeta primers went into the PCR. Here immunoSEQ multiplex PCR was the method, and the copy in TCRdb shows in-frame clones only, minus some. The top ten hold around 6.1% of the sample, which has 98,000 or so clones, about 79% seen once. As regards this clone: As yet, its antigen is unknown.

This clonotype was sampled from a man in his sixties in good health and CMV-seropositive. The sequenced sample was PBMCs. The rearrangement joins TRBV18 to TRBJ2-3, with 7 bases fitting TRBD1. CDR3 DNA sequence: TGTGCCAGCTCACCTTTGGGAACAGGGGAAACAGATACGCAGTATTTT. Its protein product is CASSPLGTGETDTQYF.